This is a list of T cell receptor beta chains from one sample in a study of T cells in Graves' hyperthyroidism and ophthalmopathy. TCRdb reanalysed the multiplex PCR reads using MiXCR and keeps one entry per CDR3 protein. The table has fewer than 700,000 distinct CDR3 sequences, 17% seen once; the top ten hold 17%. Sequences were obtained from blood. The receptors come from a woman younger than 30 with Graves' ophthalmopathy. The CDR3 runs from the conserved cysteine through the conserved F or W. Fields, in order: CDR3 protein, CDR3 DNA, V gene, D gene, J gene, clone size. D genes are given only for firm matches. Not all rows give a size; the values are once, few, many and, for expanded clones, a class.

CASSDLAGGGEQFF,TGTGCCAGCAGTGATCTAGCGGGAGGGGGTGAGCAGTTCTTC,TRBV7-3,TRBD2,TRBJ2-1,many
CASSYSVGQGYF,TGTGCCAGCAGTTACTCGGTGGGACAGGGATACTTC,TRBV6-2/TRBV6-3,TRBD1,TRBJ2-5,-
CATSRDRHSPLHF,TGTGCCACCAGCAGAGATCGTCATTCACCCCTCCACTTT,TRBV15,-,TRBJ1-6,-
CASSLWRTDTEAFF,TGTGCCAGCAGTTTATGGAGGACGGACACTGAAGCTTTCTTT,TRBV12-3/TRBV12-4,-,TRBJ1-1,-
CASSIDFWNTEAFF,TGTGCCAGTAGTATAGACTTTTGGAACACTGAAGCTTTCTTT,TRBV19,-,TRBJ1-1,-
CASSFGRGWDSNQPQHF,TGTGCCAGCAGTTTCGGGAGAGGGTGGGATAGCAATCAGCCCCAGCATTTT,TRBV28,-,TRBJ1-5,few
CASSLDRGLNEKLFF,TGTGCCAGCAGCTTGGACAGGGGGCTCAATGAAAAACTGTTTTTT,TRBV11-2,TRBD1,TRBJ1-4,-
CASSQEGLQETQYF,TGTGCCAGCAGCCAAGAAGGGTTGCAAGAGACCCAGTACTTC,TRBV3-1,-,TRBJ2-5,-
CASSPIPDYEQYF,TGCGCCAGCAGCCCAATCCCTGACTACGAGCAGTACTTC,TRBV5-1,-,TRBJ2-7,many
CSALVGAEQYF,TGCAGCGCTCTGGTGGGGGCCGAGCAGTACTTC,TRBV29-1,-,TRBJ2-7,few
CAWNFGSRQETQYF,TGTGCCTGGAATTTCGGCAGTCGACAAGAGACCCAGTACTTC,TRBV30,-,TRBJ2-5,-
CASSLGGGSQFF,TGTGCCAGCAGTCTTGGGGGCGGCAGCCAGTTCTTC,TRBV28,-,TRBJ2-1,many
CAWSLPGGSSYNEQFF,TGTGCCTGGAGTCTGCCCGGGGGAAGCTCCTACAATGAGCAGTTCTTC,TRBV30,-,TRBJ2-1,-
CASSQGMGLAGLSSYEQYF,TGTGCCAGCAGCCAAGGAATGGGACTAGCGGGCCTGAGCTCCTACGAGCAGTACTTC,TRBV3-1,TRBD2,TRBJ2-7,many
CATSWLSLTGPVGEQYF,TGTGCCACCAGCTGGTTGTCATTAACAGGCCCAGTAGGGGAGCAGTACTTC,TRBV15,-,TRBJ2-7,once
CASSFADLQETQYF,TGTGCCAGCAGCTTTGCGGACCTACAAGAGACCCAGTACTTC,TRBV5-8,-,TRBJ2-5,many
CASSLERGEQYF,TGTGCCAGCAGCTTGGAGAGGGGCGAGCAGTACTTC,TRBV5-4,-,TRBJ2-7,few
CATSRDATVKLGEQYF,TGTGCCACCAGCAGAGATGCGACAGTGAAGTTGGGTGAGCAGTACTTC,TRBV15,-,TRBJ2-7,-
CASSFVGDPYNEQFF,TGTGCCAGCAGTTTTGTGGGAGATCCGTACAATGAGCAGTTCTTC,TRBV27,-,TRBJ2-1,-
CASSQEVSGRGINEQFF,TGCGCCAGCAGCCAAGAAGTTAGCGGCAGAGGAATCAATGAGCAGTTCTTC,TRBV4-1,-,TRBJ2-1,-
CASSQAGAVGYTF,TGCGCCAGCAGCCAAGCCGGGGCGGTCGGCTACACCTTC,TRBV4-1,-,TRBJ1-2,-
CASSIWGAGQPQHF,TGTGCCAGTAGTATTTGGGGGGCTGGTCAGCCCCAGCATTTT,TRBV19,-,TRBJ1-5,-
CASSEIGLNTEAFF,TGTGCCAGCAGTGAAATAGGGCTCAACACTGAAGCTTTCTTT,TRBV6-1,-,TRBJ1-1,many
CASRDTGVETQYF,TGTGCCAGCAGAGATACAGGGGTGGAGACCCAGTACTTC,TRBV2,TRBD1,TRBJ2-5,many
CASSYRLLNTEAFF,TGTGCCAGCAGTTACCGTCTCCTGAACACTGAAGCTTTCTTT,TRBV6-2/TRBV6-3,-,TRBJ1-1,many
CASSERGTDSYEQYF,TGTGCCAGCAGTGAACGTGGGACAGATTCCTACGAGCAGTACTTC,TRBV6-1,TRBD1,TRBJ2-7,many
CASRWGQANSPLHF,TGTGCCAGCAGGTGGGGACAGGCGAATTCACCCCTCCACTTT,TRBV7-9,TRBD1,TRBJ1-6,many
CSVARENTEAFF,TGCAGCGTTGCTAGAGAGAACACTGAAGCTTTCTTT,TRBV29-1,-,TRBJ1-1,few
CASSLASATNEKLFF,TGTGCCAGCAGCCTAGCGAGCGCAACTAATGAAAAACTGTTTTTT,TRBV3-1,-,TRBJ1-4,many
CASSLGARGRIHNEQFF,TGTGCCAGCAGCTTAGGCGCCCGGGGCAGGATCCACAATGAGCAGTTCTTC,TRBV7-6,-,TRBJ2-1,many
CSVVPVSGEQFF,TGCAGCGTTGTGCCTGTATCGGGTGAGCAGTTCTTC,TRBV29-1,-,TRBJ2-1,many
CASSQRAGNTEAFF,TGCGCCAGCAGCCAACGGGCAGGGAACACTGAAGCTTTCTTT,TRBV4-1,-,TRBJ1-1,-
CASSGSAPARRETQYF,TGTGCCAGCAGTGGCTCGGCCCCAGCCCGAAGAGAGACCCAGTACTTC,TRBV6-2/TRBV6-3,-,TRBJ2-5,-
CASSAATTGQGNNEQFF,TGTGCCAGCAGCGCAGCTACTACGGGACAGGGGAACAATGAGCAGTTCTTC,TRBV9,TRBD1,TRBJ2-1,-
CASRGTTNTGELFF,TGTGCCAGCAGGGGGACAACGAACACCGGGGAGCTGTTTTTT,TRBV6-1,-,TRBJ2-2,-
CASRRQEKNTEAFF,TGTGCCAGCAGGCGACAGGAGAAAAACACTGAAGCTTTCTTT,TRBV6-2/TRBV6-3,-,TRBJ1-1,few
CASRPDRGNTEAFF,TGTGCCAGCAGACCGGACAGGGGGAACACTGAAGCTTTCTTT,TRBV27,TRBD1,TRBJ1-1,many
CSVGTGGNEKLFF,TGCAGCGTCGGGACAGGGGGAAATGAAAAACTGTTTTTT,TRBV29-1,TRBD1,TRBJ1-4,-
CASSPNRGLEPQHF,TGTGCCAGCAGTCCTAACAGGGGATTGGAGCCCCAGCATTTT,TRBV28,TRBD1,TRBJ1-5,many
CASAIAWGVEQYF,TGTGCCAGCGCCATTGCCTGGGGCGTTGAGCAGTACTTC,TRBV18,-,TRBJ2-7,-
CASSNPNTYEQYF,TGTGCCAGTAGTAACCCGAACACCTACGAGCAGTACTTC,TRBV19,-,TRBJ2-7,few
CASRPGETNTEAFF,TGTGCCAGCAGGCCAGGAGAAACGAACACTGAAGCTTTCTTT,TRBV5-4,-,TRBJ1-1,-
CASTGQAGEKLFF,TGTGCCAGCACCGGACAGGCCGGTGAAAAACTGTTTTTT,TRBV6-5,TRBD1,TRBJ1-4,many
CASSAGGGGPGDTQYF,TGTGCCAGCAGTGCTGGTGGCGGGGGGCCTGGAGATACGCAGTATTTT,TRBV6-1,TRBD2,TRBJ2-3,few
CASSSRVGIAGNNNEQFF,TGTGCCAGCAGTTCGCGGGTAGGCATAGCGGGCAACAACAATGAGCAGTTCTTC,TRBV11-3,TRBD2,TRBJ2-1,-
CASSPQAMNTEAFF,TGTGCCAGCAGCCCTCAGGCCATGAACACTGAAGCTTTCTTT,TRBV3-1,-,TRBJ1-1,many
CASSSRVSPLHF,TGTGCCAGCAGTTCCAGGGTTTCACCCCTCCACTTT,TRBV28,-,TRBJ1-6,-
CASSRDGAGLNQPQHF,TGTGCCAGCAGTAGGGACGGCGCCGGGTTAAATCAGCCCCAGCATTTT,TRBV2,-,TRBJ1-5,many
CASSFRAVGVTGELFF,TGTGCCAGCAGTTTTCGGGCGGTGGGGGTCACCGGGGAGCTGTTTTTT,TRBV12-3/TRBV12-4,-,TRBJ2-2,-
CASSYTGRHNEQFF,TGTGCCAGCAGTTACACGGGGAGACACAATGAGCAGTTCTTC,TRBV6-6,-,TRBJ2-1,-
CSASQLAHSNQPQHF,TGCAGTGCTAGTCAGCTTGCTCATAGCAATCAGCCCCAGCATTTT,TRBV20-1,-,TRBJ1-5,many
CASSLADRGGYTF,TGTGCCAGCAGCTTAGCCGATCGCGGTGGCTACACCTTC,TRBV7-8,-,TRBJ1-2,many
CASTASLTVGDEQFF,TGTGCCAGCACTGCGTCACTGACGGTTGGCGATGAGCAGTTCTTC,TRBV6-2/TRBV6-3,-,TRBJ2-1,many